A selection of T cell receptor beta chains follows, all from one sample in a study of blood T cell repertoires in COVID-19. The assay was immunoSEQ multiplex PCR, and TCRdb's table has in-frame clones only and misses some. The profile shows approximately 110,000 clones, 85% of them singletons. Sequenced: peripheral blood. The receptors stem from a man in his forties or fifties with acute or convalescent COVID-19. Each CDR3 is given with its conserved first and last residue. A D gene is named only where the DNA matches it firmly. Clone size is stated in some rows and not others, as once, few, many or a class when expanded.

V	D	size	J	length	CDR3	DNA
TRBV12-3/TRBV12-4	-	once	TRBJ1-2	13	CASSPGTHYGYTF	TGTGCCAGCAGTCCCGGGACTCACTATGGCTACACCTTC
TRBV28	-	-	TRBJ2-1	14	CASSPRDSYNEQFF	TGTGCCAGCAGCCCACGGGACTCCTACAATGAGCAGTTCTTC
TRBV27	-	-	TRBJ1-5	14	CASSLGGADQPQHF	TGTGCCAGCAGTTTGGGGGGGGCTGATCAGCCCCAGCATTTT
TRBV7-9	TRBD1	-	TRBJ2-3	16	CASSILDRRSTDTQYF	TGTGCCAGCAGCATCCTGGACAGGAGATCCACAGATACGCAGTATTTT
TRBV9	TRBD1	-	TRBJ1-2	15	CASSAFRGHDYGYTF	TGTGCCAGCAGCGCCTTCAGGGGGCACGACTATGGCTACACCTTC
TRBV12-2	-	-	TRBJ2-1	16	CASRLVRAGIVNEQFF	TGTGCAAGTCGCTTAGTAAGAGCGGGGATAGTCAATGAGCAGTTCTTC
TRBV7-3	TRBD2	few	TRBJ2-7	15	CASSLIPAGEAEQYF	TGTGCCAGCAGCTTAATTCCAGCGGGAGAGGCCGAGCAGTACTTC
TRBV7-6	TRBD1	-	TRBJ1-2	13	CASSPHRDRGYTF	TGTGCCAGCAGCCCCCACCGGGACAGGGGTTACACCTTC
TRBV4-1	TRBD1	-	TRBJ1-2	15	CASSQWTGTNYGYTF	TGCGCCAGCAGCCAGTGGACAGGGACTAACTATGGCTACACCTTC
TRBV7-2	-	-	TRBJ1-3	12	CASSFDRGTIYF	TGTGCCAGCAGCTTTGACCGGGGCACCATATATTTT
TRBV6-5	-	-	TRBJ1-1	13	CASSLAGAFGAFF	TGTGCCAGCAGCCTCGCGGGGGCTTTCGGGGCTTTCTTT
TRBV30	-	-	TRBJ1-5	14	CAWSRGRGGQPQHF	TGTGCCTGGAGTAGGGGAAGGGGGGGTCAGCCCCAGCATTTT
TRBV12-3/TRBV12-4	TRBD1	-	TRBJ1-4	13	CASRTGNNEKLFF	TGTGCCAGCAGGACAGGGAATAATGAAAAACTGTTTTTT
TRBV30	-	-	TRBJ2-3	14	CAWRREESTDTQYF	TGTGCCTGGAGGAGGGAGGAGAGCACAGATACGCAGTATTTT
TRBV5-1	-	-	TRBJ2-7	14	CASSFNQGSYEQYF	TGCGCCAGCAGCTTCAACCAGGGGTCCTACGAGCAGTACTTC
TRBV19	TRBD1	-	TRBJ1-3	14	CASGTGGSGNTIYF	TGTGCCAGTGGGACAGGGGGCTCCGGAAACACCATATATTTT
TRBV28	TRBD1	-	TRBJ2-7	15	CATDEQGKGSYEQYF	TGTGCCACCGACGAACAGGGGAAGGGCTCCTACGAGCAGTACTTC
TRBV5-1	-	-	TRBJ2-3	15	CASTPERSHTDTQYF	TGCGCCAGCACCCCTGAGCGGTCGCACACAGATACGCAGTATTTT
TRBV4-2	-	-	TRBJ2-3	15	CASSRLELFTDTQYF	TGTGCCAGCAGCCGACTAGAGTTGTTCACAGATACGCAGTATTTT
TRBV7-8	-	-	TRBJ1-1	16	CASSGRTSRLNTEAFF	TGTGCCAGCAGCGGCAGGACAAGCCGATTGAACACTGAAGCTTTCTTT
TRBV5-1	-	-	TRBJ1-2	13	CASSLERVYGYTF	TGCGCCAGCAGCCTGGAGAGAGTCTATGGCTACACCTTC
TRBV9	-	-	TRBJ2-7	14	CASSVAGSLYEQYF	TGTGCCAGCAGCGTAGCGGGATCGCTCTACGAGCAGTACTTC
TRBV19	TRBD1	once	TRBJ1-2	17	CASSILPTGTGAYGYTF	TGTGCCAGTAGTATCCTCCCAACCGGGACAGGGGCCTATGGCTACACCTTC
TRBV30	TRBD1	-	TRBJ1-1	13	CAWSLDRATEAFF	TGTGCCTGGAGTCTAGACAGGGCCACTGAAGCTTTCTTT
TRBV15	-	few	TRBJ1-4	14	CATSRDIDGEKLFF	TGTGCCACCAGCAGAGATATCGACGGGGAAAAACTGTTTTTT
TRBV30	-	-	TRBJ1-2	13	CAWTLGTGWGYTF	TGTGCCTGGACCCTGGGCACAGGGTGGGGCTACACCTTC
TRBV3-1/TRBV3-2	TRBD2	-	TRBJ2-7	15	CASSQGGAGEGEQYF	TGTGCCAGCAGCCAAGGAGGAGCGGGAGAAGGCGAGCAGTACTTC
TRBV24-1	-	few	TRBJ2-1	11	CATSFRYEQFF	TGTGCCACCAGTTTTCGGTATGAGCAGTTCTTC
TRBV5-4	TRBD2	-	TRBJ2-2	18	CASSFPRSGRGYTGELFF	TGTGCCAGCAGCTTCCCCCGAAGCGGGAGGGGGTACACCGGGGAGCTGTTTTTT
TRBV9	-	-	TRBJ2-1	15	CASSVDPGVDNEQFF	TGTGCCAGCAGCGTAGATCCAGGGGTAGACAATGAGCAGTTCTTC
TRBV5-1	-	-	TRBJ1-1	15	CASSPQVQRNTEAFF	TGCGCCAGCAGCCCGCAGGTCCAACGGAACACTGAAGCTTTCTTT
TRBV2	TRBD1	-	TRBJ1-5	16	CASSTETGEGNQPQHF	TGTGCCAGCAGTACCGAGACAGGGGAGGGCAATCAGCCCCAGCATTTT
TRBV5-4	-	-	TRBJ1-4	15	CASSWDTATNEKLFF	TGTGCCAGCAGCTGGGACACTGCAACTAATGAAAAACTGTTTTTT
TRBV11-2	-	-	TRBJ2-1	11	CASSAQVEQFF	TGTGCCAGCAGCGCCCAGGTTGAGCAGTTCTTC
TRBV7-9	TRBD1	-	TRBJ2-7	17	CASSSGTGGSRGYEQYF	TGTGCCAGCAGCTCCGGGACAGGGGGCTCGAGGGGTTACGAGCAGTACTTC
TRBV19	-	-	TRBJ1-1	13	CASSRALSTEAFF	TGTGCCAGTAGTAGGGCCTTATCGACTGAAGCTTTCTTT
TRBV10-3	-	-	TRBJ1-1	11	CAAQGNTEAFF	TGTGCCGCCCAGGGGAACACTGAAGCTTTCTTT
TRBV2	TRBD1	-	TRBJ1-1	14	CASSGTGRNTEAFF	TGTGCCAGCAGCGGGACAGGGAGGAACACTGAAGCTTTCTTT
TRBV27	TRBD2	-	TRBJ2-7	13	CASSSGIGYEQYF	TGTGCCAGCAGTAGCGGGATAGGCTACGAGCAGTACTTC
TRBV20-1	-	-	TRBJ1-4	10	CSAYSEKLFF	TGCAGTGCTTACTCGGAAAAACTGTTTTTT
TRBV30	-	-	TRBJ2-3	16	CAWSVLDRTGTDTQYF	TGTGCCTGGAGTGTATTGGACCGGACGGGGACAGATACGCAGTATTTT
TRBV7-9	TRBD1	-	TRBJ1-1	14	CASSSTGLNTEAFF	TGTGCCAGCAGCTCGACAGGGTTGAACACTGAAGCTTTCTTT
TRBV6-6	-	-	TRBJ1-1	13	CASDGGMNTEAFF	TGTGCCTCGGACGGGGGTATGAACACTGAAGCTTTCTTT
TRBV19	-	-	TRBJ2-5	15	CASNAFVGDGETQYF	TGTGCCAGTAACGCGTTCGTGGGAGATGGAGAGACCCAGTACTTC
TRBV6-5	-	once	TRBJ2-5	14	CASSLQGKQETQYF	TGTGCCAGCAGTTTACAGGGAAAACAAGAGACCCAGTACTTC
TRBV5-1	-	-	TRBJ1-5	15	CASSLSGDSNQPQHF	TGCGCCAGCAGCTTATCAGGGGATAGCAATCAGCCCCAGCATTTT
TRBV6-6	-	-	TRBJ1-4	15	CASSFGTGYGEKLFF	TGTGCCAGCAGTTTTGGTACGGGGTACGGGGAAAAACTGTTTTTT
TRBV7-3	TRBD1	-	TRBJ1-1	19	CASSLYPGTGGRGNTEAFF	TGTGCCAGCAGCTTATACCCCGGGACAGGGGGCCGGGGGAACACTGAAGCTTTCTTT
TRBV6-5	-	-	TRBJ2-7	11	CASSYGGEQYF	TGTGCCAGCAGTTATGGGGGGGAGCAGTACTTC
TRBV10-2	TRBD2	once	TRBJ2-5	17	CASSNLGLAGREETQYF	TGCGCCAGCTCCAATTTGGGACTAGCGGGAAGAGAGGAGACCCAGTACTTC
TRBV11-2	TRBD2	-	TRBJ2-3	14	CASSLGGLDGTQYF	TGTGCCAGCAGCTTGGGGGGACTAGATGGTACGCAGTATTTT
TRBV5-4	-	medium-sized	TRBJ2-5	16	CASSLLQKLAQETQYF	TGTGCCAGCAGCTTGTTGCAGAAATTAGCCCAAGAGACCCAGTACTTC
TRBV11-3	TRBD2	-	TRBJ2-1	17	CASSLFIGIAGTNEQFF	TGTGCCAGCAGCTTATTCATCGGGATAGCGGGAACCAATGAGCAGTTCTTC
TRBV5-1	TRBD1	-	TRBJ2-7	15	CASSVGTGGTYEQYF	TGCGCCAGCAGCGTAGGGACAGGGGGAACTTACGAGCAGTACTTC
TRBV9	-	-	TRBJ2-2	12	CASSPPVGELFF	TGTGCCAGCAGCCCTCCTGTCGGGGAGCTGTTTTTT
TRBV19	TRBD2	-	TRBJ2-5	16	CASSMTSGSYQETQYF	TGTGCCAGTAGTATGACTAGCGGGAGTTACCAAGAGACCCAGTACTTC
TRBV5-1	-	-	TRBJ1-1	14	CASSSITANTEAFF	TGCGCCAGCAGCTCAATTACAGCTAACACTGAAGCTTTCTTT